The clone carrying this T cell receptor beta chain was recorded many times. The time point denotes: newly diagnosed GD, antithyroid drugs for less than 3 months. PBMC-derived RNA was used for the TCR library. This specimen comes from a study of regulatory T cells in long-lasting Graves disease. This CDR3 has 13 amino acids. The germline V and J ends were trimmed by 3 bases and 7 bases, with 12 bases remaining between them. Germline loops: CDR1 DFQATT, CDR2 SNEGSKA (reference sequence). According to the study, TCR beta libraries were built with iRepertoire HTBI primers and CDR3-region Arm-PCR. TCRdb processed the multiplex PCR reads anew with MiXCR; each CDR3 protein has one entry. Altogether approximately 440,000 distinct CDR3 sequences are present, around 15% being singletons, with the ten largest covering 12%. These data also featured in a second study, about T cells in Graves' hyperthyroidism and ophthalmopathy.

The rearrangement joins TRBV20-1 to TRBJ2-2; D unresolved. The sequence was collected from a man aged 40-49 years with Graves disease. Sequencing was performed on peripheral blood mononuclear cells (PBMCs), taken at new diagnosis, from a patient treated with antithyroid drugs. CDR3 residues: CSASITDYGELFF. The DNA of the CDR3 is TGCAGTGCTAGCATTACAGATTACGGGGAGCTGTTTTTT.